This entry features one T cell receptor beta chain sequence. These data come from a study of T cell changes during pregnancy in multiple sclerosis. Measured with immunoSEQ multiplex PCR; TCRdb has only the in-frame clones, and not every one. This sample has under 65,000 clones, with approximately 91% found just once. V lost 0 bases and J lost 4, with 13 bases in between. Germline V gene data show CDR1 as MGHRA and CDR2 as YSYEKL. The CDR3 has 15 amino acids. The clonotype was recovered from a female donor in good health, enrolled as a control in a pregnancy study. The chain joins TRBV4-1 to TRBJ2-7; D not certain. Sequencing was performed on peripheral blood, taken after pregnancy. CDR3 sequence: CASSQENLVQYEQYF. In nucleotides, the CDR3 is TGCGCCAGCAGCCAAGAGAATCTAGTTCAGTACGAGCAGTACTTC.